This T cell receptor beta chain derives from a study of metastatic and nonmetastatic thyroid tumors. From germline, CDR1 is SGHTA and CDR2 FQGTGA. Trimming removed 5 bases from V and 14 bases from J, with 13 bases in between. The CDR3 covers 11 residues. Via MiXCR, TCRdb re-called the PCR reads. Of approximately 16,000 clones listed, roughly 13% are singletons. Thyroid surgery was preceded by no treatment in any patient. At least ten counts were recorded for this clone. The sequencing input was blood. The clonotype comes from a female donor with papillary thyroid cancer or a benign thyroid nodule (not recorded which). Some clones in this sample may be carry-over from other donors' samples. J is TRBJ2-1 and V is TRBV7-3; D tentatively fits TRBD1 or TRBD2 (6 bases each). The CDR3 region has the DNA TGTGCCAGCAGCGAGGGGGAGGTTAAGTTCTTC. Its translation is CASSEGEVKFF.